This record looks at one T cell receptor beta chain sequence and its context. This clonotype has at least ten counts. The antigen it recognizes is unknown. Per-nucleotide qualities are absent, and no much larger clonotype sits a single base away. This entry belongs to a study of T cells in Graves' hyperthyroidism and ophthalmopathy (dated by TCRdb to between 2018 and 2020). Looking at the study overall: Peripheral blood was sampled at the time of initial diagnosis, prior to any treatment. TCR V-J signatures able to tell the groups apart were searched for in a discovery cohort of 100 patients, of whom roughly 42 had Graves' ophthalmopathy and about 55 had stable Graves' hyperthyroidism. Whether ophthalmopathy could be predicted prospectively was tested in an independent validation cohort made up of 18 to 20 hyperthyroidism patients plus 17 patients who later progressed to ophthalmopathy. The approximately 100 discovery patients were randomly split 7:3 into training and test sets. In addition, the study compared T-cell repertoires in thyroid tissue and in blood from five or six Graves' hyperthyroidism patients. Following sampling, methimazole starting at 30 mg daily was given to hyperthyroidism patients, and high-dose intravenous methylprednisolone was given to ophthalmopathy patients. The paper reports TCR Vbeta CDR3 sequencing of 135 peripheral blood samples: approximately 41 ophthalmopathy, over 70 hyperthyroidism and around 17 progressor patients. Summary of the overall study and its limitations: Blood samples also contained most of the expanded thyroid clonotypes (frequency above 0.001), which suggests that blood repertoires may reflect thyroid immune responses. No statistical method was used to fix the sample size in advance, and group allocation was not hidden from the investigators. A model built on a 13 V-J signature distinguished ophthalmopathy from stable hyperthyroidism, reaching roughly 88% sensitivity and under 84% specificity in cross-validation and 80%/75% in testing. In validation, the model predicted progression to ophthalmopathy with about 71% sensitivity and around 72% specificity, a median of about 6 months before onset.

From a lookup of the germline V gene, CDR1 and CDR2 are SGHTA and FQGTGA. Between the V and J ends, shortened by 6 bases and 4 bases respectively, the junction contains 10 bases. Including the terminal cysteine and phenylalanine, the CDR3 comprises 13 residues. CDR3 DNA is the only sequence kept; it has 39 bases, read in frame from the first base. In the ophthalmopathy patients, disease was moderately to severely active, with a Clinical Activity Score of 3 or more, a NOSPECS grade of 4 or more, and a duration of less than 3 months. The study excluded patients with uncontrolled infections, other autoimmune diseases, pregnancy or lactation. Diagnoses were established on the basis of clinical symptoms, serum thyroxine and TRAb, thyroid ultrasound, and orbital computed tomography. PBMCs were isolated from 7.5 to 10 ml of fresh peripheral blood by Ficoll-Paque density gradient centrifugation. Total RNA was extracted with Trizol reagent, and quality was checked on an Agilent 2100 Bioanalyzer.

Amplification of TCR beta CDR3 regions was carried out from RNA transcripts. The first round of RT-PCR for the TCR CDR3 was performed with the HTBI primer set and the Qiagen OneStep RT-PCR kit. Libraries were constructed in a second round of multiplex PCR, after which size selection and purification were carried out. The libraries were sequenced on an Illumina HiSeq2000 using paired-end 100 bp reads. The authors processed their data as follows. SOAPnuke was used to process the raw data, with reads discarded if the reads contained adapters or uncalled bases, had a mean Phred below 15, or lacked an exact constant-primer or identifier match. COPE v1.2.5 was used to merge the high-quality paired reads, and each unique nucleotide sequence was defined as a clonotype. MiTCR v1.1 was used to align clonotypes to the IMGT TRBV, TRBD and TRBJ reference segments. Analysis was restricted to V-J combinations with a frequency above 0.0001, which covered roughly 99% of repertoires. A TCS score was defined as the ratio between F50 (clonal expansion) and ExV (chaos), using BLOSUM62-based TCRdist between CDR3 peptides within each V-J. Welch's t-statistics and random forest reduced around 510 V-J features to around 14, which were used in a naive Bayes classifier (R e1071). TCRdb took the public reads, trimmed them with fastp at Q25, ran MiXCR for clone calling and kept in-frame beta chains. Records with the same CDR3 protein are collapsed into one entry carrying the most frequent genes and DNA. These V and J calls rely on TCRdb rather than the paper's analysis. The sample includes a few hundred thousand distinct CDR3 sequences, with 17% observed a single time. Under 20% of the sample is in the top ten clones.

Sequenced material: blood. This clonotype originated in a woman younger than 30 with Graves' ophthalmopathy. The chain links TRBV7-3 with TRBJ2-1; TRBD2 is possibly the D segment (5 matching bases). Read as DNA, the sequence is TGTGCCAGCAGTCTGCAGCGGTACAATGAGCAGTTCTTC. The encoded protein is CASSLQRYNEQFF.